This T cell receptor (beta chain) stems from a study of human T cells and chemical hapten exposure. Regarding time point: patch test 1, 2 weeks after DPC sensitization. The treatment: therapeutic diphenylcyclopropenone sensitization with weekly scalp DPC. The study extracted total RNA from unfractionated whole blood. Participating donors were patients with alopecia, aged 18 to 70 years, considered appropriate candidates for DPC. Findings of the study overall: Alopecia in all donors means immunity may differ from healthy individuals.

The V and J ends lost 5 bases and 13 bases respectively, with 17 bases between them. The germline CDR1 and CDR2 sequences are SGHVS and FQNEAQ. The length of the CDR3 is 13 residues. In the original processing: With a range of roughly 20,000 to 690,600, the median per sample was roughly 91,000 TCRs. Each CDR3 protein is one row after TCRdb ran MiXCR on the RACE reads. The V and J calls follow TCRdb's processing rather than the paper's. Of 50,000 or so distinct CDR3 sequences detected, around 10% appear once; the ten largest clones hold roughly 1.8%. As regards this clonotype: Its specificity is unknown.

This chain uses TRBV7-8 with TRBJ1-4, with TRBD1 as a possible D gene (5 bases). The receptor's source is a woman aged 40-49 years with alopecia areata. Some clones in this sample may be carry-over from other donors' samples. Specimen: whole blood, collected in connection with sensitization to the hapten diphenylcyclopropenone (DPC). Here the CDR3 reads CASSPDPGGGLFF. CDR3 coding DNA: TGTGCCAGCAGCCCAGACCCAGGCGGGGGACTGTTTTTT.